This T cell receptor beta chain was retrieved from a study of T cell responses to AZD1222 COVID-19 vaccine. Germline V gene data show CDR1 as SGHRS and CDR2 as YFSETQ. This CDR3 is built from 14 residues. V lost 4 bases, J lost 5 bases, and 15 bases lay in between. The assay was immunoSEQ multiplex PCR, and TCRdb's table has in-frame clones only and misses some. The table includes about 150,000 clones, 80% to 90% detected once. The sequence was obtained from an adult who had recovered from COVID-19. The sample consisted of peripheral blood, taken after recovery from COVID-19. The J gene is TRBJ1-1, the V gene TRBV5-1; D may be TRBD1 (6 bases). CDR3 amino acids: CASSLQGGETEAFF. Here the CDR3 DNA reads TGCGCCAGCAGCCTACAGGGTGGTGAGACTGAAGCTTTCTTT.